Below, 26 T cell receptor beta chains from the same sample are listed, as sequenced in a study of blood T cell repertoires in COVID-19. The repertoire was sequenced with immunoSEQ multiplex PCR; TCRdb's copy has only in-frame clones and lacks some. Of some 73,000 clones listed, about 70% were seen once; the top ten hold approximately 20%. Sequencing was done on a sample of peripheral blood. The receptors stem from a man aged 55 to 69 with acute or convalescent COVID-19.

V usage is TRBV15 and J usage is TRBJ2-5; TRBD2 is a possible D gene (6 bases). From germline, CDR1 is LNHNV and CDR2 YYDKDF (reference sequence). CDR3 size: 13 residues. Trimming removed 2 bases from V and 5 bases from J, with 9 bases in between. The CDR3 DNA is TGTGCCACCAGCAGATCGGGGGAGGAGACCCAGTACTTC. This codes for CATSRSGEETQYF. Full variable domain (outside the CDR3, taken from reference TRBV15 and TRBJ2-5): DAMVIQNPRYQVTQFGKPVTLSCSQTLNHNVMYWYQQKSSQAPKLLFHYYDKDFNNEADTPDNFQSRRPNTSFCFLDIRSPGLGDTAMYLCATSRSGEETQYFGPGTRLLVL.

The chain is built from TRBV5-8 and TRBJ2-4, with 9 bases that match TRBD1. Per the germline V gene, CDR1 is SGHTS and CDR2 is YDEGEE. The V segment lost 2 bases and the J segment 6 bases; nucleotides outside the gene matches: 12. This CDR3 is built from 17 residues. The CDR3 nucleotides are TGTGCCAGCAGCTTAGACGAGGGGACAGGGCGCGTAAACATTCAGTACTTC. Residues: CASSLDEGTGRVNIQYF.

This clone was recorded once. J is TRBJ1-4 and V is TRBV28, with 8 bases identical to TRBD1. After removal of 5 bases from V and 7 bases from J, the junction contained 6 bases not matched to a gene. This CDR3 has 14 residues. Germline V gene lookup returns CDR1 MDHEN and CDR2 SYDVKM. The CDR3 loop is CASSTDRDGEKLFF. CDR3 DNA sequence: TGTGCCAGCAGTACGGACAGGGATGGTGAAAAACTGTTTTTT.

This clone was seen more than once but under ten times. The CDR3 DNA reads as TGCGCCAGCAGCTTGGGCGGCAACCAAGCGGGTGGCTACACCTTC. Its translation is CASSLGGNQAGGYTF. The V and J genes are TRBV5-1 and TRBJ1-2, with unresolved D. Trimming shortened V by 0 bases and J by 7 bases, and 16 bases separated the two germline ends. This CDR3 is built from 15 residues. In germline, CDR1 is SGHRS, CDR2 YFSETQ.

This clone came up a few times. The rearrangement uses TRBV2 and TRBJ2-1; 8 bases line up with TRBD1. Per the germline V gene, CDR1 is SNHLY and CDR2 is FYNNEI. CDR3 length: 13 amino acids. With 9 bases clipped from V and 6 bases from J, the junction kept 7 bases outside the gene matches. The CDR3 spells CASDLDRANEQFF. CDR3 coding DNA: TGTGCCAGTGATTTGGACAGGGCCAATGAGCAGTTCTTC.

For the CDR3, the DNA is TGTGCCAGCAGCTGGTTTTTACGGGATTACAATGAGCAGTTCTTC. Amino acids: CASSWFLRDYNEQFF. This chain uses TRBV7-9 with TRBJ2-1; weak D call: TRBD2 (5 bases). This CDR3 is built from 15 residues. V was clipped by 4 bases and J by 4 bases, with 14 bases between them. Germline loops: CDR1 SEHNR, CDR2 FQNEAQ (reference sequence).

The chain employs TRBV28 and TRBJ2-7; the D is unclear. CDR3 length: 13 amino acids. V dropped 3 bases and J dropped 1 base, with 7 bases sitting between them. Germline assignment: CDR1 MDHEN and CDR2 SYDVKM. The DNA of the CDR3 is TGTGCCAGCAGTTTTGGGCTATCCTACGAGCAGTACTTC. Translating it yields CASSFGLSYEQYF.

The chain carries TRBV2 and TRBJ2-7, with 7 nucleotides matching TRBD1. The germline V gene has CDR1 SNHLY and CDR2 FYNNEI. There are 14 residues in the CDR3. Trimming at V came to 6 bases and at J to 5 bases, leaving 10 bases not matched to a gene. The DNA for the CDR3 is TGTGCCAGCAGCGGGGCAGGGGGAATAGACGAGCAGTACTTC. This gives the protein CASSGAGGIDEQYF.

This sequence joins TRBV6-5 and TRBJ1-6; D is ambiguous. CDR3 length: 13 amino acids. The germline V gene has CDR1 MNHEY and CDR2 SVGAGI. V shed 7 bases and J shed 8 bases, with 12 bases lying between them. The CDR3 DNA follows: TGTGCCAGCATTGGTCAGACTTATTCACCCCTCCACTTT. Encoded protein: CASIGQTYSPLHF.

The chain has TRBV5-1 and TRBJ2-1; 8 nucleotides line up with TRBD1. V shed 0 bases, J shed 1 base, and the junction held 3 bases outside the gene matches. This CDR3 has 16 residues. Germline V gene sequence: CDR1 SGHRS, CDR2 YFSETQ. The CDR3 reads CASSLVGTGSYNEQFF. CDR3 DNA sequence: TGCGCCAGCAGCTTGGTAGGGACAGGATCCTACAATGAGCAGTTCTTC.

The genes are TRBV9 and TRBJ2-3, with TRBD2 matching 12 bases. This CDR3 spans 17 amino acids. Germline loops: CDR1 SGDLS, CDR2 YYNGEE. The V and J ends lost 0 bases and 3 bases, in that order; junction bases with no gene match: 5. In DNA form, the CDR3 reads TGTGCCAGCAGCGTAGCTACTAGCGGGAGGACAACAGATACGCAGTATTTT. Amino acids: CASSVATSGRTTDTQYF.

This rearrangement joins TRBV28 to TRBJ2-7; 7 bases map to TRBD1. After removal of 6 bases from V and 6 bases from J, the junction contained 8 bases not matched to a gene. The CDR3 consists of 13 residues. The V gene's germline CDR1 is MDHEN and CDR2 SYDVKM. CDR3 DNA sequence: TGTGCCAGCAGCAAAGGGGGCGCGGGCGAGCAGTACTTC. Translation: CASSKGGAGEQYF.

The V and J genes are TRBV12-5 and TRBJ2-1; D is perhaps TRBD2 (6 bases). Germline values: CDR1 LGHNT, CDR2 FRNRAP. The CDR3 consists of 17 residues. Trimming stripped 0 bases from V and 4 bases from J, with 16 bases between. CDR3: CASGLVPDGTGYNEQFF. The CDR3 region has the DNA TGTGCTAGTGGTTTGGTACCAGACGGGACTGGTTACAATGAGCAGTTCTTC.

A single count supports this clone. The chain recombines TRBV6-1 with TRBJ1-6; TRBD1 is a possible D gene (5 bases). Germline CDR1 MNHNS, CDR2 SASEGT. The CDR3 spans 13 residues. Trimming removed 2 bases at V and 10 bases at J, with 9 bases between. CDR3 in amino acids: CASSEQGISPLHF. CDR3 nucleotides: TGTGCCAGCAGTGAACAGGGTATATCACCCCTCCACTTT.

CDR3 sequence reads: CAIGTGGKGDTQYF. The DNA of the CDR3 is TGTGCCATCGGGACAGGGGGAAAGGGTGATACGCAGTATTTT. The chain couples TRBV6-6 to TRBJ2-3, with 11 nucleotides matching TRBD1. The CDR3 is made up of 14 amino acids. Germline V gene sequence: CDR1 MNHNY, CDR2 SVGAGI (reference sequence). V lost 10 bases, J lost 6 bases, and 9 bases stayed unmatched.

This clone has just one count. The CDR3 sequence is CASFPGTGGGYGYTF. The CDR3 DNA reads TGTGCCAGTTTCCCCGGGACAGGGGGAGGATATGGCTACACCTTC. V is TRBV19 and J is TRBJ1-2, with 11 positions matching TRBD1. CDR1 LNHDA and CDR2 SQIVND come from the germline V gene (reference sequence). The CDR3 contains 15 residues. V trimming: 8 bases; J trimming: 5 bases; junction bases outside the gene matches: 10.

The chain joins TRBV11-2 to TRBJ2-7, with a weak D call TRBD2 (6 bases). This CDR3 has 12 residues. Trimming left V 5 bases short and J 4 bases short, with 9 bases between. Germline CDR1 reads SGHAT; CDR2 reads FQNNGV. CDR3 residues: CASSPGVYEQYF. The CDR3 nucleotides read TGTGCCAGCAGCCCGGGGGTGTACGAGCAGTACTTC.

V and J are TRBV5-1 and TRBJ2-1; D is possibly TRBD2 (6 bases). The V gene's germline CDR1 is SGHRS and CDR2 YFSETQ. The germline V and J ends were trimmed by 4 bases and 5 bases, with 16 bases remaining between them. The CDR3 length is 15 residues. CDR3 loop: CASSPTLAVHNEQFF. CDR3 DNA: TGCGCCAGCAGCCCGACGTTAGCGGTTCACAATGAGCAGTTCTTC.

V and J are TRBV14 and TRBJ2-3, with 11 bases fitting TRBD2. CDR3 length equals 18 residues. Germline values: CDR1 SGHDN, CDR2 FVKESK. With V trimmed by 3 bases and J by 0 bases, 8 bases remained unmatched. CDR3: CASSHLRGTSGSTDTQYF. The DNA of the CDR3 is TGTGCCAGCAGCCACTTAAGGGGGACTAGCGGCAGCACAGATACGCAGTATTTT.

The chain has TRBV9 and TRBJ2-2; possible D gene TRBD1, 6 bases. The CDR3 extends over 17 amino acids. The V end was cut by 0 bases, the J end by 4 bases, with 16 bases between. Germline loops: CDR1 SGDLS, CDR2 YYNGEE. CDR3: CASSVGVWGPPTGELFF. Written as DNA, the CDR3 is TGTGCCAGCAGCGTAGGTGTATGGGGGCCTCCCACCGGGGAGCTGTTTTTT. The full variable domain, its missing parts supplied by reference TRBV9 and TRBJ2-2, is DSGVTQTPKHLITATGQRVTLRCSPRSGDLSVYWYQQSLDQGLQFLIQYYNGEERAKGNILERFSAQQFPDLHSELNLSSLELGDSALYFCASSVGVWGPPTGELFFGEGSRLTVL.

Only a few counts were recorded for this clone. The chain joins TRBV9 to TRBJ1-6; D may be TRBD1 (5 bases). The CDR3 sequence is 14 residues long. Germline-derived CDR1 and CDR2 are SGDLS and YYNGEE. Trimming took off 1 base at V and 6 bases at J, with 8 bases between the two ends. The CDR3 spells CASSVIDSNSPLHF. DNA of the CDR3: TGTGCCAGCAGCGTAATCGACAGTAATTCACCCCTCCACTTT.

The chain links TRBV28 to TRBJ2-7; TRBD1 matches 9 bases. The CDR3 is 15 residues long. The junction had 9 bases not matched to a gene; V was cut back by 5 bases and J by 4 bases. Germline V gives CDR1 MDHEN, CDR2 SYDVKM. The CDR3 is CASSPNHRGRYEQYF. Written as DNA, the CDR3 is TGTGCCAGCAGTCCCAATCACAGGGGGCGGTACGAGCAGTACTTC. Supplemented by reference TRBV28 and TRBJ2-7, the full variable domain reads DVKVTQSSRYLVKRTGEKVFLECVQDMDHENMFWYRQDPGLGLRLIYFSYDVKMKEKGDIPEGYSVSREKKERFSLILESASTNQTSMYLCASSPNHRGRYEQYFGPGTRLTVT.

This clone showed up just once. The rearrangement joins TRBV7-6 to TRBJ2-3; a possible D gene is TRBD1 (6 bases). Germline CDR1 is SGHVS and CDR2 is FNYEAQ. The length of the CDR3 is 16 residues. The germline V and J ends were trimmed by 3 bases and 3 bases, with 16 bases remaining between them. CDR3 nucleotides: TGTGCCAGCAGCTTTATTCAGGGGATCAGTACAGATACGCAGTATTTT. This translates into CASSFIQGISTDTQYF.

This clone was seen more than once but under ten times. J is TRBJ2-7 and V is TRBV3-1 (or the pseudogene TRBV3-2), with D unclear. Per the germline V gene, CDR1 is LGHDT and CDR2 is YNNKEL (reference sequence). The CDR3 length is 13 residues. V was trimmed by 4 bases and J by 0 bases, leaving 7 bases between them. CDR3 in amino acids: CASSPSSSYEQYF. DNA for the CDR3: TGTGCCAGCAGCCCCTCGAGCTCCTACGAGCAGTACTTC.

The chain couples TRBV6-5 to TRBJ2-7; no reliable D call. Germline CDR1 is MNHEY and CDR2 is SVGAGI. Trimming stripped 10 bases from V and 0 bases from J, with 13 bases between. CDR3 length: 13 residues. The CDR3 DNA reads TGTGCCACCCTCCCCCGGAGCTCCTACGAGCAGTACTTC. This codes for CATLPRSSYEQYF.

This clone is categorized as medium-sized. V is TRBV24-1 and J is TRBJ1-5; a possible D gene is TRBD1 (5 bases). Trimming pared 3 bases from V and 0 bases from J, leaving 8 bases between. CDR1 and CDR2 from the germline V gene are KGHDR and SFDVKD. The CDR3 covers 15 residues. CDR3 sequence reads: CATSDEDNSNQPQHF. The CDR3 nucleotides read TGTGCCACCAGTGATGAGGACAATAGCAATCAGCCCCAGCATTTT.